This TCR beta chain was documented in a study of T cells in localized non-small cell lung cancer (dated by TCRdb to the early 2020s). A note on the overall study: T cell repertoires of approximately 250 early-stage NSCLC patients were analyzed, with tumors being compared against uninvolved tumor-adjacent lungs. The cohort comprised 236 treatment-naïve NSCLC patients with resected, localized lung tumors. A mean age of around 69 years was recorded for the NSCLC patients, of whom roughly 130 were male and more than 85 were female. Results the study describes overall, beyond this receptor: Because of the exploratory design, TCR variables were selected using unadjusted p-values without false-discovery rate correction. Higher T cell density in blood was associated with longer overall survival, whereas higher clonality in adjacent lung was associated with shorter survival. Of the top 100 tumor clones, a median of roughly 53 were detected in paired uninvolved adjacent lung; around 27 were also among that lung's top 100. Uninvolved tumor-adjacent lung showed the highest T cell clonality, higher than tumor, which suggests more focused antigenic responses in the adjacent lung. Multi-region tumor sequencing was not performed, so intratumor heterogeneity could not be excluded.

The cysteine opens and the phenylalanine closes a CDR3 of 17 amino acids. Just the 51-base CDR3 DNA is kept, in frame starting at base 1. The junction shows trimming of 2 bases on V and 4 bases on J, plus 20 bases between the germline ends. Looking up the germline V gene yields CDR1 MDHEN and CDR2 SYDVKM. Comment on this clone: No antigen is known for it. Within one base of it there is no much larger clone, and no base qualities were kept.

The immunoSEQ Assay was used to sequence TCR beta CDR3 regions from DNA. Concerning the study's data processing: T cell density was computed as TCR beta template counts normalized to usable DNA estimated by amplifying housekeeping genes. The preseqR package was used to estimate richness by extrapolating to 400,000 templates for PBMC samples and to 120,000 templates for tissue samples. Clonality was defined by subtracting Pielou's evenness from one. Tissue-enriched TCRs were identified through differential abundance testing performed on productive amino-acid clonotypes, with a minimum total count of 5 and an alpha of 0.1. Repertoire overlap between compartments was quantified with the Jaccard Index and Morisita Overlap Index. GLIPH clustered TCR beta CDR3s with public tetramer-defined viral CDR3s; viral motifs required at least three viral sequences plus V-gene enrichment. TCRdb mirrors the immuneACCESS table, restricted to in-frame sequences. Some clones are absent from its copies; in checked studies, under half trace to an unresolved V gene, and the reason for the others is unknown. Clone size and V and J calls were adopted from that table, with D and trimming inferred from the DNA. Recorded for this sample are about 26,000 clones; 75% to 95% of them occurred a single time. 4.2% of the sample goes to the ten largest clones.

At diagnosis, tumor, uninvolved tumor-adjacent lung and peripheral blood were collected and then preserved as a mix of FFPE and fresh-frozen material. Blood samples were analyzed as peripheral blood mononuclear cells for TCR repertoire profiling. The receptor's source is a female donor over 55 with stage II squamous cell lung carcinoma. Source: peripheral blood, taken before any cancer treatment. The V and J segments used are TRBV28 and TRBJ2-5; a tentative D call is TRBD1 (6 bases match). The DNA sequence follows: TGTGCCAGCAGTTTACCGGGACACCCCCAAGGAGGAGAGACCCAGTACTTC. Its coded protein is CASSLPGHPQGGETQYF.